This T cell receptor (beta chain) derives from a study of blood T cell repertoires in COVID-19. TCRdb's copy holds only in-frame clones and misses some; the assay was immunoSEQ multiplex PCR. The data show 270,000 or so clones, with around 89% seen just once and roughly 5% held by the top ten. This clone was counted between two and nine times. The receptor was derived from a man aged 35-49 years with acute or convalescent COVID-19. Input material: peripheral blood.

CDR3 DNA sequence: TGTGCCAGCAGCCAACTTAAAAAGGGGGCCCGCTACGAGCAGTACTTC. Translated, it gives CASSQLKKGARYEQYF. V and J are TRBV14 and TRBJ2-7; 7 bases are shared with TRBD1. The germline V gene encodes CDR1 SGHDN and CDR2 FVKESK. The V and J ends lost 2 bases and 3 bases, in that order; junction bases with no gene match: 10. The CDR3 has 16 amino acids.